The present TCR beta chain was sequenced within a study of identical twins. This clonotype was detected only a few times. What it binds is not known. The length of the CDR3 is 14 residues. The germline V gene encodes CDR1 SGHRS and CDR2 YFSETQ. The germline V and J ends were trimmed by 4 bases and 0 bases, with 11 bases remaining between them. Study-wide findings and caveats: Researchers reported excess low generation probability among twin-shared out-of-frame alpha sequences. In drawing conclusions, the study used cross-sectional statistical analysis and did not follow the same donors. Where beta out-of-frame sequences were concerned, excess twin sharing was weaker.

TCRdb analysed the 5' RACE reads with MiXCR anew, one entry per CDR3 protein. Here the sample spans just over 500,000 distinct CDR3 sequences, under 25% being singletons. The same sample was also used in a study of T cells expressing NK-cell markers.

The sequenced sample was CD4+ T cells sorted from blood. V gene TRBV5-1 combines with J gene TRBJ2-7; TRBD2 is a possible D gene (6 bases). This sequence was found in a woman aged 18-29 years in good health. The DNA of the CDR3 is TGCGCCAGCAGCGAAGGACTAAACTCCTACGAGCAGTACTTC. Its translation: CASSEGLNSYEQYF.